The clone carrying this TCR beta chain was detected ten times or more. Its target is not known. The sample originates from a study of neurological immune-mediated disorders. Study-wide context: A relapsing-remitting course was seen in most of the roughly 34 multiple sclerosis patients and a secondary progressive course in 3. Study-level results: None of the CDR3 amino acid sequences of expanded clones recurred across subjects, suggesting private repertoires in all groups. In HTLV-1-associated myelopathy, TCR clonal expansion was greatest, and in multiple sclerosis it was least, below healthy controls.

The V gene end was trimmed by 4 bases and the J gene end by 6 bases; junction bases not matched to a gene: 6. Germline CDR1 is SGHRS and CDR2 is YFSETQ. This CDR3 region has 15 residues. The authors produced cDNA by 5'RACE using 10-nucleotide random UMIs. TCRdb re-called the 5' RACE reads with MiXCR, one entry per CDR3 protein. This table holds about 66,000 distinct CDR3 sequences, 4.5% to 5.5% found once. The V and J genes are TRBV5-1 and TRBJ2-1; 11 positions agree with TRBD2. The specimen was PBMCs. The receptor was isolated from a man aged 25 to 40 with multiple sclerosis. The CDR3 nucleotides are TGCGCCAGCAGCCCTAGCGGGGGGACGCTCAATGAGCAGTTCTTC. This encodes CASSPSGGTLNEQFF.